This T cell receptor (beta chain) came from a study of neurological immune-mediated disorders. The table lists this clonotype with many counts. TCRdb reanalysed the 5' RACE reads using MiXCR and keeps one entry per CDR3 protein. Of almost 30,000 distinct CDR3 sequences in the sample, roughly an eighth were seen once. The ends were cut back, 4 bases at V and 0 bases at J, with 13 bases in the middle. Germline CDR1 is SGHDT and CDR2 is YYEEEE. This CDR3 region has 15 residues. The clonotype was recovered from a woman aged 60-70 years in good health. This rearrangement joins TRBV5-6 to TRBJ2-5; no definite D call. Sequencing was done on a sample of PBMCs. The CDR3 nucleotides read TGTGCCAGCAGCCAGCGTGCGTGGTACCAAGAGACCCAGTACTTC. Protein product: CASSQRAWYQETQYF.